This is a list of T cell receptor beta chains from one sample in a study of cytomegalovirus exposure and HLA in healthy donors. Method: immunoSEQ multiplex PCR; TCRdb's copy keeps in-frame clones and lacks some. The table includes 100,000 to 150,000 clones, about 73% detected once. Sequenced: PBMCs. These receptors came from a woman aged 40 to 49 in good health and CMV-seronegative. CDR3s include the opening cysteine and the closing phenylalanine or tryptophan. Fields, in order: clone size, D gene, V gene, CDR3 length, J gene, CDR3 protein, CDR3 DNA. A D gene is named only where the DNA matches it firmly. Not all rows give a size; the values are once, few, many and, for expanded clones, a class.

clone size: .; D gene: .; V gene: TRBV6-6; CDR3 length: 13; J gene: TRBJ1-5; CDR3 protein: CASSQGRRQPQHF; CDR3 DNA: TGTGCCAGCAGTCAGGGGCGGCGGCAGCCCCAGCATTTT
clone size: .; D gene: TRBD2; V gene: TRBV19; CDR3 length: 15; J gene: TRBJ2-5; CDR3 protein: CASSPPGGLQETQYF; CDR3 DNA: TGTGCCAGTAGTCCCCCGGGAGGGCTACAAGAGACCCAGTACTTC
clone size: .; D gene: .; V gene: TRBV4-1; CDR3 length: 17; J gene: TRBJ2-3; CDR3 protein: CASSQEMGGSSTDTQYF; CDR3 DNA: TGCGCCAGCAGCCAAGAGATGGGGGGTTCTAGCACAGATACGCAGTATTTT
clone size: few; D gene: .; V gene: TRBV28; CDR3 length: 14; J gene: TRBJ1-3; CDR3 protein: CASSLTVSGNTIYF; CDR3 DNA: TGTGCCAGCAGTTTGACAGTCTCTGGAAACACCATATATTTT
clone size: once; D gene: TRBD2; V gene: TRBV27; CDR3 length: 18; J gene: TRBJ2-6; CDR3 protein: CASSSPGRVPSGANVLTF; CDR3 DNA: TGTGCCAGCAGTTCCCCGGGGAGGGTCCCCTCTGGGGCCAACGTCCTGACTTTC
clone size: .; D gene: TRBD1; V gene: TRBV28; CDR3 length: 15; J gene: TRBJ1-5; CDR3 protein: CASSGGQGAGQPQHF; CDR3 DNA: TGTGCCAGCAGTGGCGGACAGGGAGCCGGTCAGCCCCAGCATTTT
clone size: few; D gene: TRBD1; V gene: TRBV15; CDR3 length: 15; J gene: TRBJ1-3; CDR3 protein: CATSIDRGTGNTIYF; CDR3 DNA: TGTGCCACCAGCATAGACAGGGGAACTGGAAACACCATATATTTT
clone size: .; D gene: TRBD1; V gene: TRBV27; CDR3 length: 15; J gene: TRBJ1-6; CDR3 protein: CASSLKQGIGSPLHF; CDR3 DNA: TGTGCCAGCAGTCTCAAACAGGGGATCGGTTCACCCCTCCACTTT
clone size: .; D gene: TRBD1; V gene: TRBV7-3; CDR3 length: 15; J gene: TRBJ2-2; CDR3 protein: CASSSGGANTGEPFF; CDR3 DNA: TGTGCCAGCAGCTCAGGGGGCGCGAACACCGGGGAGCCGTTTTTT
clone size: once; D gene: .; V gene: TRBV5-1; CDR3 length: 14; J gene: TRBJ1-2; CDR3 protein: CASSRPGLNYGYTF; CDR3 DNA: TGCGCCAGCAGCAGGCCAGGCCTAAACTATGGCTACACCTTC
clone size: .; D gene: TRBD2; V gene: TRBV11-2; CDR3 length: 17; J gene: TRBJ2-7; CDR3 protein: CASSLGEGRGYPYEQYF; CDR3 DNA: TGTGCCAGCAGCTTAGGGGAGGGCCGGGGCTACCCCTACGAGCAGTACTTC
clone size: .; D gene: TRBD1; V gene: TRBV7-9; CDR3 length: 14; J gene: TRBJ1-3; CDR3 protein: CASSLTGGGNTIYF; CDR3 DNA: TGTGCCAGCAGCTTGACAGGGGGTGGAAACACCATATATTTT
clone size: .; D gene: .; V gene: TRBV10-3; CDR3 length: 17; J gene: TRBJ1-1; CDR3 protein: CAISENDPKTHGTEAFF; CDR3 DNA: TGTGCCATCAGTGAGAACGACCCGAAGACTCACGGCACTGAAGCTTTCTTT
clone size: .; D gene: TRBD1; V gene: TRBV2; CDR3 length: 15; J gene: TRBJ1-4; CDR3 protein: CASSPDRGYGEKLFF; CDR3 DNA: TGTGCCAGCAGTCCGGACAGGGGTTATGGAGAAAAACTGTTTTTT
clone size: few; D gene: TRBD1; V gene: TRBV19; CDR3 length: 12; J gene: TRBJ2-1; CDR3 protein: CATRTGMNEQFF; CDR3 DNA: TGTGCCACCAGGACAGGGATGAATGAGCAGTTCTTC
clone size: .; D gene: TRBD1; V gene: TRBV7-2; CDR3 length: 16; J gene: TRBJ1-6; CDR3 protein: CASSLAQQGANSPLHF; CDR3 DNA: TGTGCCAGCAGCTTAGCCCAACAGGGGGCTAATTCACCCCTCCACTTT
clone size: .; D gene: TRBD1; V gene: TRBV27; CDR3 length: 18; J gene: TRBJ2-4; CDR3 protein: CASSFPGTGIGAKNIQYF; CDR3 DNA: TGTGCCAGCAGTTTTCCCGGGACAGGGATCGGCGCCAAAAACATTCAGTACTTC
clone size: .; D gene: TRBD1; V gene: TRBV28; CDR3 length: 15; J gene: TRBJ2-7; CDR3 protein: CASSSGTGGSYEQYF; CDR3 DNA: TGTGCCAGCAGTTCAGGGACAGGGGGCTCCTACGAGCAGTACTTC
clone size: .; D gene: TRBD2; V gene: TRBV7-6; CDR3 length: 15; J gene: TRBJ2-5; CDR3 protein: CASSPRAGARETQYF; CDR3 DNA: TGTGCCAGCAGCCCCCGGGCGGGAGCTCGAGAGACCCAGTACTTC
clone size: .; D gene: TRBD1; V gene: TRBV5-1; CDR3 length: 18; J gene: TRBJ2-6; CDR3 protein: CASSLVGTGGSGANGLTF; CDR3 DNA: TGCGCCAGCAGCTTGGTTGGGACAGGGGGCTCTGGGGCCAACGGCCTGACTTTC
clone size: .; D gene: .; V gene: TRBV7-9; CDR3 length: 14; J gene: TRBJ1-2; CDR3 protein: CASSLHAGQRGYTF; CDR3 DNA: TGTGCCAGCAGCTTACACGCAGGGCAACGAGGCTACACCTTC
clone size: .; D gene: .; V gene: TRBV14; CDR3 length: 13; J gene: TRBJ2-1; CDR3 protein: CASSQDLFHEQFF; CDR3 DNA: TGTGCCAGCAGCCAAGACCTATTCCATGAGCAGTTCTTC
clone size: .; D gene: .; V gene: TRBV5-4; CDR3 length: 16; J gene: TRBJ1-4; CDR3 protein: CASSLATGPGREKLFF; CDR3 DNA: TGTGCCAGCAGCTTGGCCACAGGGCCGGGACGGGAAAAACTGTTTTTT
clone size: .; D gene: TRBD1; V gene: TRBV18; CDR3 length: 12; J gene: TRBJ1-1; CDR3 protein: CASSPLDREIFF; CDR3 DNA: TGTGCCAGCTCACCACTTGACAGGGAGATTTTCTTT
clone size: .; D gene: TRBD1; V gene: TRBV28; CDR3 length: 17; J gene: TRBJ1-1; CDR3 protein: CASSSNRGQNFHTEAFF; CDR3 DNA: TGTGCCAGCAGTTCAAACAGGGGACAGAACTTCCACACTGAAGCTTTCTTT
clone size: few; D gene: .; V gene: TRBV7-8; CDR3 length: 14; J gene: TRBJ1-2; CDR3 protein: CASSLGPQEYGYTF; CDR3 DNA: TGTGCCAGCAGCTTAGGTCCGCAAGAGTATGGCTACACCTTC
clone size: .; D gene: TRBD1; V gene: TRBV10-3; CDR3 length: 15; J gene: TRBJ1-4; CDR3 protein: CAISDQDRGIKKLFF; CDR3 DNA: TGTGCCATCAGTGACCAGGACAGGGGGATAAAGAAACTGTTTTTT
clone size: .; D gene: TRBD1; V gene: TRBV6-4; CDR3 length: 16; J gene: TRBJ2-7; CDR3 protein: CASRTRGGDRSYEQYF; CDR3 DNA: TGTGCCAGCAGGACCCGAGGGGGCGACCGCTCCTACGAGCAGTACTTC
clone size: .; D gene: TRBD2; V gene: TRBV6-5; CDR3 length: 15; J gene: TRBJ2-1; CDR3 protein: CASSSSPGTTNEQFF; CDR3 DNA: TGTGCCAGCAGTTCCTCCCCCGGGACTACAAATGAGCAGTTCTTC
clone size: .; D gene: .; V gene: TRBV7-9; CDR3 length: 13; J gene: TRBJ2-5; CDR3 protein: CASSPRGKETQYF; CDR3 DNA: TGTGCCAGCAGTCCCCGCGGAAAAGAGACCCAGTACTTC
clone size: .; D gene: TRBD1; V gene: TRBV2; CDR3 length: 18; J gene: TRBJ1-3; CDR3 protein: CASSAFQTGASSGNTIYF; CDR3 DNA: TGTGCCAGCAGTGCCTTCCAGACAGGGGCTAGCTCTGGAAACACCATATATTTT
clone size: .; D gene: TRBD1; V gene: TRBV18; CDR3 length: 15; J gene: TRBJ1-1; CDR3 protein: CASLNTQGHYTEAFF; CDR3 DNA: TGTGCCAGCCTTAATACACAGGGGCATTACACTGAAGCTTTCTTT
clone size: .; D gene: .; V gene: TRBV5-1; CDR3 length: 13; J gene: TRBJ2-7; CDR3 protein: CASSSYLEDEQYF; CDR3 DNA: TGCGCCAGCAGCAGCTATCTAGAGGACGAGCAGTACTTC
clone size: few; D gene: TRBD2; V gene: TRBV19; CDR3 length: 17; J gene: TRBJ2-1; CDR3 protein: CASSIVFRASGNDEQFF; CDR3 DNA: TGTGCCAGTAGTATAGTCTTTAGGGCTAGCGGGAATGATGAGCAGTTCTTC
clone size: .; D gene: TRBD2; V gene: TRBV7-9; CDR3 length: 16; J gene: TRBJ2-1; CDR3 protein: CASSLGATSGYNEQFF; CDR3 DNA: TGTGCCAGCAGCTTAGGGGCGACTAGCGGGTACAATGAGCAGTTCTTC
clone size: .; D gene: .; V gene: TRBV4-3; CDR3 length: 12; J gene: TRBJ2-1; CDR3 protein: CASSQDRYEQFF; CDR3 DNA: TGCGCCAGCAGCCAAGATCGTTATGAGCAGTTCTTC
clone size: once; D gene: TRBD1; V gene: TRBV18; CDR3 length: 15; J gene: TRBJ1-2; CDR3 protein: CASSPSNRGAYGYTF; CDR3 DNA: TGTGCCAGCTCACCATCAAACAGGGGAGCCTACGGCTACACCTTC
clone size: .; D gene: TRBD1; V gene: TRBV15; CDR3 length: 15; J gene: TRBJ2-6; CDR3 protein: CATSRRDSGANVLTF; CDR3 DNA: TGTGCCACCAGCAGACGGGACAGTGGGGCCAACGTCCTGACTTTC
clone size: .; D gene: TRBD1; V gene: TRBV27; CDR3 length: 14; J gene: TRBJ1-4; CDR3 protein: CASSLMTGDEKLFF; CDR3 DNA: TGTGCCAGCAGTTTAATGACAGGGGACGAAAAACTGTTTTTT
clone size: .; D gene: .; V gene: TRBV28; CDR3 length: 15; J gene: TRBJ2-2; CDR3 protein: CASSLSTGVTGELFF; CDR3 DNA: TGTGCCAGCAGTTTATCAACGGGAGTTACCGGGGAGCTGTTTTTT
clone size: .; D gene: TRBD2; V gene: TRBV5-1; CDR3 length: 15; J gene: TRBJ2-1; CDR3 protein: CASGPTSGGLNEQFF; CDR3 DNA: TGCGCCAGCGGCCCGACTAGCGGGGGACTTAATGAGCAGTTCTTC
clone size: .; D gene: .; V gene: TRBV11-2; CDR3 length: 15; J gene: TRBJ2-1; CDR3 protein: CASKTTVSSYNEQFF; CDR3 DNA: TGTGCCAGCAAAACCACAGTGAGCTCCTACAATGAGCAGTTCTTC
clone size: .; D gene: TRBD2; V gene: TRBV14; CDR3 length: 18; J gene: TRBJ2-3; CDR3 protein: CASSQESKSSGSTDTQYF; CDR3 DNA: TGTGCCAGCAGCCAAGAGAGTAAGTCTAGCGGTAGCACAGATACGCAGTATTTT
clone size: few; D gene: .; V gene: TRBV5-5; CDR3 length: 16; J gene: TRBJ2-2; CDR3 protein: CASRQTGRAWGGELFF; CDR3 DNA: TGTGCCAGCAGGCAAACAGGGCGCGCTTGGGGCGGGGAGCTGTTTTTT
clone size: .; D gene: .; V gene: TRBV11-3; CDR3 length: 12; J gene: TRBJ2-3; CDR3 protein: CASSSTADTQYF; CDR3 DNA: TGTGCCAGCAGCTCCACGGCAGATACGCAGTATTTT
clone size: once; D gene: .; V gene: TRBV15; CDR3 length: 16; J gene: TRBJ2-1; CDR3 protein: CATSRGSTSELNEQFF; CDR3 DNA: TGTGCCACCAGCAGAGGGTCGACATCCGAACTCAATGAGCAGTTCTTC
clone size: .; D gene: .; V gene: TRBV2; CDR3 length: 13; J gene: TRBJ1-1; CDR3 protein: CATQRQGYPEAFF; CDR3 DNA: TGTGCCACCCAGCGCCAGGGGTATCCTGAAGCTTTCTTT
clone size: .; D gene: .; V gene: TRBV11-2; CDR3 length: 14; J gene: TRBJ1-2; CDR3 protein: CASRGWGGRDGYTF; CDR3 DNA: TGTGCCAGCAGAGGGTGGGGGGGACGGGATGGCTACACCTTC
clone size: .; D gene: .; V gene: TRBV28; CDR3 length: 16; J gene: TRBJ1-3; CDR3 protein: CASRLGPGRRVGTIYF; CDR3 DNA: TGTGCCAGCAGACTTGGACCGGGAAGACGTGTTGGCACCATATATTTT
clone size: .; D gene: .; V gene: TRBV7-9; CDR3 length: 15; J gene: TRBJ2-5; CDR3 protein: CASSSSLDGEETQYF; CDR3 DNA: TGTGCCAGCAGCTCATCGTTAGACGGGGAAGAGACCCAGTACTTC
clone size: .; D gene: .; V gene: TRBV19; CDR3 length: 12; J gene: TRBJ2-1; CDR3 protein: CASSIRENEQFF; CDR3 DNA: TGTGCCAGTAGTATACGGGAAAATGAGCAGTTCTTC
clone size: .; D gene: .; V gene: TRBV7-9; CDR3 length: 15; J gene: TRBJ1-4; CDR3 protein: CSSSLVGGHGEKLFF; CDR3 DNA: TGTTCCAGCAGCTTAGTCGGCGGCCATGGTGAAAAACTGTTTTTT
clone size: once; D gene: .; V gene: TRBV27; CDR3 length: 16; J gene: TRBJ1-6; CDR3 protein: CASSLSWTGRGSPLHF; CDR3 DNA: TGTGCCAGCAGTTTATCGTGGACGGGGAGGGGTTCACCCCTCCACTTT
clone size: .; D gene: TRBD2; V gene: TRBV5-4; CDR3 length: 15; J gene: TRBJ2-3; CDR3 protein: CASSFSGRGTDTQYF; CDR3 DNA: TGTGCCAGCAGCTTTAGCGGGAGGGGAACAGATACGCAGTATTTT
clone size: .; D gene: .; V gene: TRBV14; CDR3 length: 13; J gene: TRBJ1-1; CDR3 protein: CASSRLQLTEAFF; CDR3 DNA: TGTGCCAGCAGCCGTCTCCAGTTGACTGAAGCTTTCTTT